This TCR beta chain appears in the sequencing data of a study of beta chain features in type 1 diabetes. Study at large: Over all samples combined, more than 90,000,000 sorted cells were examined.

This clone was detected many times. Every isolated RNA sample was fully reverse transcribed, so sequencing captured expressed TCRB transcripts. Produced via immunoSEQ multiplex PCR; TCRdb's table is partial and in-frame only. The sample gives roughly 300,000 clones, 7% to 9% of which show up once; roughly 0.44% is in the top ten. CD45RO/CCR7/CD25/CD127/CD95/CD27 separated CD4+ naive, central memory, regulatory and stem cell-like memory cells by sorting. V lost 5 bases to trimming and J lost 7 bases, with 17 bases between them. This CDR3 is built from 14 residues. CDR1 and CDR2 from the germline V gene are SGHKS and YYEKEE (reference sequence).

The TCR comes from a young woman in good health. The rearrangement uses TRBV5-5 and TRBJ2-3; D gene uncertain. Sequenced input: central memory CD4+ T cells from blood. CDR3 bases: TGTGCCAGCAGTCAAGAATGGGGTTCCAATACGCAGTATTTT. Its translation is CASSQEWGSNTQYF. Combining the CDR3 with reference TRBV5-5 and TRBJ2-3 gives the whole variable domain DAGVTQSPTHLIKTRGQQVTLRCSPISGHKSVSWYQQVLGQGPQFIFQYYEKEERGRGNFPDRFSARQFPNYSSELNVNALLLGDSALYLCASSQEWGSNTQYFGPGTRLTVL.